The rows below give T cell receptor beta chains drawn from one sample of a study of Graves' ophthalmopathy and Graves' hyperthyroidism. TCRdb reprocessed the multiplex PCR reads via MiXCR and lists one record per CDR3 protein. Of about 160,000 distinct CDR3 sequences detected, 35% to 45% appear once; the ten largest clones hold 7.5% to 10%. The sample taken for sequencing was peripheral blood. The receptors shown here come from a man younger than 40 with Graves' ophthalmopathy. The CDR3 runs from the conserved cysteine through the conserved F or W. Each record gives: J gene, D gene, clone size, V gene, CDR3 DNA, CDR3 protein. A D gene is named only where the DNA matches it firmly. Part of the rows lack a size; the others show once, few, many or a class for expanded clones.

TRBJ1-3 TRBD1 many TRBV6-5 TGTGCCAGCAGTTACTCCTTACAGGGGACTGGAAACACCATATATTTT CASSYSLQGTGNTIYF
TRBJ2-4 . many TRBV14 TGTGCCAGCAGCCAACGGGGAACCGACATTCAGTACTTC CASSQRGTDIQYF
TRBJ1-5 . many TRBV7-2 TGTGCCAGCAGCTTAAGGGACATTAATCAGCCCCAGCATTTT CASSLRDINQPQHF
TRBJ1-5 . . TRBV6-1 TGTGCCAGCATTCGGGGAAACAATCAGCCCCAGCATTTT CASIRGNNQPQHF
TRBJ2-2 . . TRBV6-1 TGTGCCAGCAGTGACCATCCCGGGGAGCTGTTTTTT CASSDHPGELFF
TRBJ1-3 . once TRBV30 TGTGCCTGGACTTCCTCTGGAAACACCATATATTTT CAWTSSGNTIYF
TRBJ2-5 . many TRBV30 TGTGCCACGGCTGACTGGGGAGAGACCCAGTACTTC CATADWGETQYF
TRBJ2-5 . . TRBV2 TGTGCCAGCACCGTAAGCGGAGCCGGAGAGACCCAGTACTTC CASTVSGAGETQYF
TRBJ2-7 . . TRBV20-1 TGCAGTGCTAGAGATTCTACAGGGATATACGAGCAGTACTTC CSARDSTGIYEQYF
TRBJ1-1 TRBD1 . TRBV12-3/TRBV12-4 TGTGCCAGCGGGTCAGGGGGCGGAAGAGGTGAAGCTTTCTTT CASGSGGGRGEAFF
TRBJ2-7 TRBD1 many TRBV30 TGTGCCTCGGGACAGGGAATTTACGAGCAGTACTTC CASGQGIYEQYF
TRBJ2-7 TRBD2 many TRBV20-1 TGCAGTGCTAGACCCTTAGGCGGAGCGGGAGACGATTACGAGCAGTACTTC CSARPLGGAGDDYEQYF
TRBJ2-7 . few TRBV7-2 TGTGCCAGCAGCCTGGGTTGGCAAGCCTACGAGCAGTACTTC CASSLGWQAYEQYF
TRBJ2-2 . . TRBV7-2 TGTGCCAGCAGCTTAGGGGCTGGCCGCGAGGAGCTGTTTTTT CASSLGAGREELFF
TRBJ1-5 TRBD1 many TRBV18 TGTGCCAGCTCACTCTCAGGGGGTTATCAGCCCCAGCATTTT CASSLSGGYQPQHF
TRBJ2-7 . many TRBV6-5 TGTGCCAGCAGTCTCTCTGATCGGGCAGGGTCAGCCTACGAGCAGTACTTC CASSLSDRAGSAYEQYF
TRBJ2-7 . . TRBV4-3 TGCGCCAGCAGCCCAGCGGTACAGGCCACAACGGACTACGAGCAGTACTTC CASSPAVQATTDYEQYF
TRBJ1-2 . . TRBV12-3/TRBV12-4 TGTGCCAGCAGTTTAAACTCAGGGCGGACAAGCTATGGCTACACCTTC CASSLNSGRTSYGYTF
TRBJ2-5 TRBD2 few TRBV7-2 TGTGCCAGCAGCACCACTAGCGGGGGAGAGACCCAGTACTTC CASSTTSGGETQYF
TRBJ2-5 . many TRBV18 TGTGCCAGCTCACCGGGAGAAGAGACCCAGTACTTC CASSPGEETQYF
TRBJ1-2 . many TRBV6-2/TRBV6-3 TGTGCCAGCAGCCTTCGAGGGGACTACACCTTC CASSLRGDYTF
TRBJ2-5 TRBD2 . TRBV28 TGTGCCAGCAGTTCGGGAGGGGGGCGCGAAGAGACCCAGTACTTC CASSSGGGREETQYF
TRBJ2-5 TRBD1 . TRBV4-1 TGCGCCAGCAGCAGACAGGGGAACCAGTACTTC CASSRQGNQYF
TRBJ1-2 TRBD1 many TRBV12-3/TRBV12-4 TGTGCCAGCAGACCAGGGGGGAACACTAACTATGGCTACACCTTC CASRPGGNTNYGYTF
TRBJ2-7 . . TRBV20-1 TGCAGTGCTAGGTCGGGGCACGAGCAGTACTTC CSARSGHEQYF
TRBJ1-1 TRBD1 few TRBV6-1 TGTGCCAGCAGAGACAGGGGGCGGTGGACTGAAGCTTTCTTT CASRDRGRWTEAFF
TRBJ2-5 . many TRBV28 TGTGCCAGCAGCTGGCGGCCGGAGACCCAGTACTTC CASSWRPETQYF
TRBJ1-2 . . TRBV28 TGTGCCAGCAGTTCCGATGGCGGGAGCTATGGCTACACCTTC CASSSDGGSYGYTF
TRBJ2-2 . once TRBV6-1 TGTGCCAGCAGCATGGGACCCTGGGACACCGGGGAGCTGTTTTTT CASSMGPWDTGELFF
TRBJ2-7 TRBD1 many TRBV12-3/TRBV12-4 TGTGCCAGCAGTTTGCGGGACAGGAGTTCCTACGAGCAGTACTTC CASSLRDRSSYEQYF
TRBJ1-5 . many TRBV12-3/TRBV12-4 TGTGCCAGCAGTTTTTCGAGGGATCAGCCCCAGCATTTT CASSFSRDQPQHF
TRBJ1-2 TRBD1 once TRBV28 TGTGCCACCCAGGGGGACCTGAACTATGGCTACACCTTC CATQGDLNYGYTF
TRBJ2-5 . many TRBV3-1 TGTGCCAGCAGCCAAGCTCGGGAGACCCAGTACTTC CASSQARETQYF
TRBJ2-7 . . TRBV6-2/TRBV6-3 TGTGCCAGCAGCTCGAGGCCTTCCTACGAGCAGTACTTC CASSSRPSYEQYF
TRBJ2-2 . many TRBV6-2/TRBV6-3 TGTGCCAGCGAAGTTGAGGGCGGGGAGCTGTTTTTT CASEVEGGELFF
TRBJ2-7 TRBD2 few TRBV6-1 TGTGCCAGCAGCCCCACCGGGACTAGCGGGAACGAGCAGTACTTC CASSPTGTSGNEQYF
TRBJ2-7 . many TRBV7-2 TGTGCCAGCAGCTTAGAGGCCCTACCCCTCGAGCAGTACTTC CASSLEALPLEQYF
TRBJ2-2 . many TRBV6-2/TRBV6-3 TGTGCCAGCAGTTACGGGACCGGGGAGCTGTTTTTT CASSYGTGELFF
TRBJ2-3 . many TRBV13 TGTGCCAGCAGCCCAACCCTGGTCAGATACGCAGTATTCAGGTCAGATACGCAGTATTTT CASSPTLVRYAVFRSDTQYF
TRBJ2-1 . many TRBV11-2 TGTGCCAGCAGCTTGAGTAATAGGGCCAATGAGCAGTTCTTC CASSLSNRANEQFF
TRBJ2-7 TRBD1 . TRBV27 TGTGCCAGCAGTAGGACAGGGGTCTACGAGCAGTACTTC CASSRTGVYEQYF
TRBJ2-5 . few TRBV30 TGTGCCTGGAGTGTATGGCGTAACCAAGAGACCCAGTACTTC CAWSVWRNQETQYF
TRBJ2-7 . . TRBV28 TGTGCCAGCAGCCTCGGGCCTTTCGGATACGAGCAGTACTTC CASSLGPFGYEQYF
TRBJ1-1 . . TRBV28 TGTGCCAGCAGTCAGTACGGGACATACTACACTGAAGCTTTCTTT CASSQYGTYYTEAFF
TRBJ2-7 TRBD1 many TRBV30 TGTGCCTGGACAGGGGGCTACGAGCAGTACTTC CAWTGGYEQYF
TRBJ2-2 TRBD2 . TRBV12-3/TRBV12-4 TGTGCCAGCACCCTGGGGCCTAGCGGGACGAACACCGGGGAGCTGTTTTTT CASTLGPSGTNTGELFF
TRBJ2-7 . . TRBV28 TGTGCCAGCAGTCTAACACGCGCCCCCTCCTACGAGCAGTACTTC CASSLTRAPSYEQYF
TRBJ1-3 . many TRBV6-5 TGTGCCAGCAGTCCCCCGGGGACCTCTGGAAACACCATATATTTT CASSPPGTSGNTIYF
TRBJ1-1 TRBD1 many TRBV20-1 TGCAGTGCTAGGGACTTTAGCGGGTACACCAGACAGGGGAAGAACACTGAAGCTTTCTTT CSARDFSGYTRQGKNTEAFF
TRBJ2-2 . many TRBV20-1 TGCAGTGCTAGAGTCTGGGACACGAACACCGGGGAGCTGTTTTTT CSARVWDTNTGELFF
TRBJ2-7 . . TRBV28 TGTGCCAGCAGTTACAGGGGAGGGACCTACGAGCAGTACTTC CASSYRGGTYEQYF
TRBJ2-5 TRBD1 many TRBV6-5 TGTGCCAGCAGTTACCCGACAGGGGGATCAGAGACCCAGTACTTC CASSYPTGGSETQYF
TRBJ1-5 . . TRBV6-4 TGTGCCAGCAGTGAAGATGGGGGGTTCAATCAGCCCCAGCATTTT CASSEDGGFNQPQHF
TRBJ2-2 TRBD1 many TRBV7-9 TGTGCCAGCAGCTCGGGACAGGGACGTGGGGAGCTGTTTTTT CASSSGQGRGELFF
TRBJ1-1 . many TRBV12-3/TRBV12-4 TGTGCCAGCAGTTCCTCCAACAGGAGGGTTGAAGCTTTCTTT CASSSSNRRVEAFF